This TCR beta chain originates from a study of T cells in Graves' hyperthyroidism and ophthalmopathy. Germline CDR1 and CDR2: MNHNY and SVGAGI (reference sequence). Trimming took 2 bases from V and 7 from J, leaving 11 bases between them. The CDR3 has 14 residues. For Graves' hyperthyroidism to be stable, ophthalmopathy could not progress within 18 months. TCR beta CDR3 region amplification was performed from RNA transcripts. TCR CDR3 regions were first amplified by RT-PCR with HTBI primers. Each CDR3 protein is one row after TCRdb ran MiXCR on the multiplex PCR reads. This sample has 550,000 to 800,000 distinct CDR3 sequences; approximately 15% occur once, and the top ten carry roughly 15%. This clonotype appeared a few times.

The sequence was collected from a man aged 45-65 years with Graves' hyperthyroidism. The chain uses TRBV6-6 and TRBJ1-4, with D perhaps matching TRBD1 (6 bases). The sequenced sample was blood. The CDR3 loop is CASSYGLGAEKLFF. The CDR3 DNA reads as TGTGCCAGCAGTTACGGCTTGGGGGCTGAAAAACTGTTTTTT.